This entry concerns a single T cell receptor (beta chain). Its target is not known. The data are from a study of T-cell memory formation after mild COVID-19. Study summary: Largely donor-specific sequence clusters came from a couple of donors. Whole-study findings and limits: Second-wave clones with a day 37 peak had unconfirmed SARS-CoV-2 specificity.

V lost 1 base to trimming and J lost 7 bases; unmatched junction nucleotides: 2. The V gene's germline CDR1 is LGHDT and CDR2 YNNKEL (reference sequence). The CDR3 spans 14 residues. TCRdb itself ran the 5' RACE reads through MiXCR, one entry per CDR3 protein. Seen here are over 450,000 distinct CDR3 sequences, roughly 21% observed once, and the top ten hold under 15%. The receptor was derived from an adult woman who had mild COVID-19 (a few samples of this study predate the infection). Cell type and time point are not known. This chain connects TRBV3-1 to TRBJ2-5, with 11 bases matching TRBD2. Sequenced: PBMCs or a T cell subset sorted from them (not recorded which). The CDR3 loop reads CASSQGLAGWTQYF. As DNA, the CDR3 is TGTGCCAGCAGCCAAGGACTAGCGGGATGGACCCAGTACTTC.